These 17 T cell receptor beta chains share one sample of origin, sequenced in a study of blood T cell repertoires in COVID-19. Sequenced by immunoSEQ multiplex PCR; TCRdb stores in-frame clones only, minus some. The sample has about 55,000 clones, around four fifths seen once. The specimen sequenced was peripheral blood. These receptors were obtained from a woman aged 70 to 79 with acute or convalescent COVID-19.

The chain couples TRBV7-9 to TRBJ2-5; D remains unclear. V was pared by 2 bases and J by 5 bases, with 12 bases between. The CDR3 is made up of 14 amino acids. Germline V lookup: CDR1 SEHNR, CDR2 FQNEAQ (reference sequence). The CDR3 DNA follows: TGTGCCAGCAGCTTATTGGGTGTCAGGGAGACCCAGTACTTC. It yields the protein CASSLLGVRETQYF. The whole variable domain, filled in from reference TRBV7-9 and TRBJ2-5, reads DTGVSQNPRHKITKRGQNVTFRCDPISEHNRLYWYRQTLGQGPEFLTYFQNEAQLEKSRLLSDRFSAERPKGSFSTLEIQRTEQGDSAMYLCASSLLGVRETQYFGPGTRLLVL.

CDR3 sequence: CASSLSAGGPTDTQYF. CDR3 nucleotides: TGCGCCAGCAGCTTGTCAGCGGGGGGCCCCACAGATACGCAGTATTTT. The chain couples TRBV5-1 to TRBJ2-3; 9 bases fit TRBD2. Germline CDR1 SGHRS, CDR2 YFSETQ. The CDR3 covers 16 residues. The V segment lost 1 base and the J segment 2 bases; nucleotides outside the gene matches: 5.

The rearrangement joins TRBV27 to TRBJ2-7; tentative D call: TRBD2 (6 bases). The CDR3 contains 17 residues. V was shortened by 3 bases and J by 4 bases, with 22 bases between the two germline ends. The germline CDR1 and CDR2 sequences are MNHEY and SMNVEV (reference sequence). The CDR3 nucleotides read TGTGCCAGCAGTTTCTCCTTGGGCGGGGAACGTGTGTACGAGCAGTACGTC. It translates to CASSFSLGGERVYEQYV.

V usage is TRBV28 and J usage is TRBJ1-1; TRBD1 might be the D (6 bases). V was trimmed by 3 bases and J by 7 bases, leaving 9 bases between them. The germline CDR1 and CDR2 sequences are MDHEN and SYDVKM. CDR3 size: 12 residues. In DNA, the CDR3 is TGTGCCAGCAGTTTGGGGGCGAATGAAGCTTTCTTT. Translation gives CASSLGANEAFF.

The table lists this clone with a few counts. This rearrangement joins TRBV5-1 to TRBJ1-6; 9 nucleotides align to TRBD1. This CDR3 comprises 16 residues. The V segment lost 4 bases and the J segment 4 bases; nucleotides outside the gene matches: 6. Germline V gene lookup returns CDR1 SGHRS and CDR2 YFSETQ. The CDR3 region is CASSPSDRGYNSPLHF. The CDR3 DNA reads TGCGCCAGCAGCCCGAGCGACAGGGGGTATAATTCACCCCTCCACTTT.

J is TRBJ1-1 and V is TRBV19; 7 nucleotides align to TRBD1. With V trimmed by 9 bases and J by 4 bases, 11 bases remained unmatched. From germline, CDR1 is LNHDA and CDR2 SQIVND (reference sequence). The CDR3 runs to 14 residues. This CDR3 is CASGNRGWGTEAFF. The DNA of the CDR3 is TGTGCCAGCGGAAACAGGGGCTGGGGCACTGAAGCTTTCTTT.

The rearrangement uses TRBV14 and TRBJ1-3, with D maybe TRBD1 (6 bases). V was pared by 4 bases and J by 5 bases, with 15 bases between. CDR3 length equals 15 residues. The V gene's germline CDR1 is SGHDN and CDR2 FVKESK. In DNA, the CDR3 is TGTGCCAGCAGCCCCCGGGACACTGCAAGAAACACCATATATTTT. Translating gives CASSPRDTARNTIYF.

This chain links TRBV10-3 with TRBJ2-3; TRBD2 agrees at 15 bases. The germline V gene encodes CDR1 ENHRY and CDR2 SYGVKD. The CDR3 loop spans 16 amino acids. With V trimmed by 6 bases and J by 5 bases, 6 bases remained unmatched. Written as DNA, the CDR3 is TGTGCCATCAGCCGGACTAGCGGGGGGGAAAGAGATACGCAGTATTTT. It specifies CAISRTSGGERDTQYF.

This clone was detected once. The chain uses TRBV5-1 and TRBJ2-5; D might be TRBD2 (6 bases). The ends were cut back, 0 bases at V and 2 bases at J, with 11 bases in the middle. Germline assignment: CDR1 SGHRS and CDR2 YFSETQ. This CDR3 spans 15 amino acids. The CDR3 loop is CASSLGGSGQETQYF. The DNA of the CDR3 is TGCGCCAGCAGCTTGGGGGGCAGCGGGCAAGAGACCCAGTACTTC.

The chain links TRBV7-3 to TRBJ2-1, with 11 nucleotides matching TRBD2. The V segment lost 6 bases and the J segment 9 bases; nucleotides outside the gene matches: 13. CDR1 is SGHTA, CDR2 FQGTGA, per germline. The CDR3 extends over 16 amino acids. The CDR3 DNA sequence: TGTGCCAGCAGTGGATTAGCGGGGGGGCCTTCTGGTGAGCAGTTCTTC. Translation: CASSGLAGGPSGEQFF.

V is TRBV7-9 and J is TRBJ1-1, with TRBD1 matching 8 bases. Germline V gene data show CDR1 as SEHNR and CDR2 as FQNEAQ (reference sequence). V was pared by 1 base and J by 7 bases, with 5 bases of the junction left unmatched. This CDR3 region has 14 residues. CDR3 bases: TGTGCCAGCAGCTTAGGGCAGGGGGCACTTGAAGCTTTCTTT. Protein sequence: CASSLGQGALEAFF.

This chain uses TRBV10-3 with TRBJ2-7; the D gene is possibly TRBD2 (6 bases). The CDR3 loop spans 13 amino acids. Per germline, CDR1 ENHRY and CDR2 SYGVKD. V shed 4 bases and J shed 3 bases, with 10 bases lying between them. The DNA for the CDR3 is TGTGCCATCAGTGGGGGACTGAACTACGAGCAGTACGTC. It specifies CAISGGLNYEQYV.

The rearrangement joins TRBV5-1 to TRBJ1-4; 10 bases agree with TRBD1. Losses at the gene ends were 5 bases for V and 2 bases for J; bases not matched to a gene: 3. This CDR3 is 15 amino acids long. The germline V gene has CDR1 SGHRS and CDR2 YFSETQ. This CDR3 reads CASRGQGWTNEKLFF. The CDR3 DNA reads TGCGCCAGCAGGGGACAGGGGTGGACTAATGAAAAACTGTTTTTT.

A word on this clone: This may be a read error, as it is one base from a much larger clone. The CDR3 here is CANSRPGDQTANYGYTF. CDR3 DNA sequence: TGTGCCAACAGCCGCCCAGGGGACCAAACGGCTAACTATGGCTACACCTTC. The chain joins TRBV7-9 to TRBJ1-2; tentatively, D is TRBD1 (6 bases). Germline V gene data show CDR1 as SEHNR and CDR2 as FQNEAQ (reference sequence). This CDR3 spans 17 amino acids.

This clone was picked up one time. The chain carries TRBV6-6 and TRBJ2-3; TRBD1 agrees at 7 bases. The CDR3 has 14 amino acids. Trimming took 6 bases from V and 4 from J; bases not matched to a gene: 7. Germline CDR1 and CDR2: MNHNY and SVGAGI (reference sequence). Here the CDR3 DNA reads TGTGCCAGCAGCGGACAGGTTGTGGCAGATACGCAGTATTTT. It encodes CASSGQVVADTQYF.

The V gene is TRBV5-5, the J gene TRBJ1-4; D is unclear. The CDR3 consists of 17 residues. CDR1 SGHKS and CDR2 YYEKEE come from the germline V gene (reference sequence). Trimming pared 4 bases from V and 1 base from J, leaving 17 bases between. The CDR3 reads CASSKTSPSGTNEKLFF. The CDR3 nucleotides are TGTGCCAGCAGCAAAACATCCCCCAGCGGAACTAATGAAAAACTGTTTTTT.

This clone was counted many times. The chain combines TRBV24-1 with TRBJ1-4; D unresolved. Germline lookup yields CDR1 KGHDR and CDR2 SFDVKD. V was trimmed by 4 bases and J by 5 bases, leaving 16 bases between them. This CDR3 is built from 16 residues. CDR3 bases: TGTGCCACCAGTGAGGCCCGGAGCACACTAAATGAAAAACTGTTTTTT. Translating gives CATSEARSTLNEKLFF.